This TCR beta chain was recovered during a study of blood T cell repertoires in COVID-19. Germline trimming cut 10 bases from V and 7 bases from J; bases unmatched to any gene: 10. Germline CDR1 reads LNHDA; CDR2 reads SQIVND (reference sequence). The CDR3 loop spans 13 amino acids. The table came from immunoSEQ multiplex PCR; TCRdb's copy has only in-frame clones and leaves some out. The table has approximately 110,000 clones, around 78% seen once. This chain joins TRBV19 and TRBJ1-5; 7 bases fit TRBD1. Sequenced sample: peripheral blood. The receptor's source is a woman aged 55-70 years with acute or convalescent COVID-19. The CDR3 spells CATRDRAVQPQHF. The DNA for the CDR3 is TGTGCCACCCGAGACAGGGCGGTCCAGCCCCAGCATTTT.